Each of the 21 T cell receptor beta chains below was sequenced from the same sample in a study of T cells in Graves' hyperthyroidism and ophthalmopathy. What was amplified from RNA transcripts were TCR beta CDR3 regions. HTBI primers were employed in a first-round RT-PCR of the TCR CDR3. TCRdb used MiXCR to reprocess the multiplex PCR reads, holding one entry per CDR3 protein. The top ten hold 47% of the sample, which has about half a million distinct CDR3 sequences, 15% to 20% seen once. The source material was blood. The source is a man between 40 and 49 years old with Graves' ophthalmopathy.

This chain links TRBV12-3 or TRBV12-4 with TRBJ1-5, with a weak D call TRBD1 (5 bases). The CDR3 totals 15 residues. V lost 7 bases and J lost 0, with 13 bases in between. CDR3: CASTGTGRSNQPQHF. Here the CDR3 DNA reads TGTGCCAGCACCGGGACCGGACGTAGCAATCAGCCCCAGCATTTT.

This chain connects TRBV3-1 to TRBJ2-1; TRBD2 aligns across 11 bases. The J segment lost 7 bases and the V segment lost 6 bases, leaving 8 bases of the junction unmatched. The CDR3 is 15 residues long. Germline V gives CDR1 LGHDT, CDR2 YNNKEL (reference sequence). The CDR3 loop reads CASRELAGGKNEQFF. The CDR3 DNA reads TGTGCCAGCAGGGAGCTAGCGGGGGGCAAGAATGAGCAGTTCTTC.

This clonotype was seen a handful of times. V usage is TRBV10-1 and J usage is TRBJ2-5; D gene unclear. V was trimmed by 6 bases and J by 5 bases, leaving 10 bases between them. This CDR3 has 12 amino acids. Germline CDR1 WNHNN, CDR2 SYGVQD (reference sequence). The CDR3 DNA follows: TGCGCCAGCAGATCGACCCCCGAGACCCAGTACTTC. Protein sequence: CASRSTPETQYF.

In the case of this clonotype: This sequence may be a read error, since a much larger clone differs from it by one base. CDR3 coding DNA: TGTGCCAGCAGTGGACGGGGGGCCTCCTACAATGAGCAGTTCTTC. This gives the protein CASSGRGASYNEQFF. The genes are TRBV2 and TRBJ2-1; tentative D call: TRBD2 (7 bases). Germline loops: CDR1 SNHLY, CDR2 FYNNEI. With 4 bases removed from V and 0 bases from J, the gap between germline ends came to 10 bases. The CDR3 consists of 15 residues.

Many counts were recorded for this clonotype. This chain links TRBV30 with TRBJ2-1; D possibly corresponds to TRBD2 (5 bases). Germline CDR1 GTSNPN, CDR2 SVGIG (reference sequence). The CDR3 totals 13 residues. V was pared by 5 bases and J by 0 bases, with 8 bases between. The CDR3 sequence: CAWSGSSYNEQFF. For the CDR3, the DNA is TGTGCCTGGTCGGGGTCCTCCTACAATGAGCAGTTCTTC.

The chain has TRBV5-1 and TRBJ2-7, with unresolved D. The CDR3 is 13 residues long. Per germline, CDR1 SGHRS and CDR2 YFSETQ. With 0 bases removed from V and 5 bases from J, the gap between germline ends came to 9 bases. The CDR3 sequence is CASSLDNPNEQYF. In nucleotides, the CDR3 is TGCGCCAGCAGCTTGGACAACCCCAACGAGCAGTACTTC.

The gene calls are TRBV6-1 and TRBJ2-1, with 10 bases matching TRBD2. V trimming: 0 bases; J trimming: 3 bases; junction bases outside the gene matches: 8. This CDR3 comprises 18 residues. Germline V gene sequence: CDR1 MNHNS, CDR2 SASEGT. CDR3: CASSEAQVAGGLYNEQFF. In DNA form, the CDR3 reads TGTGCCAGCAGTGAAGCGCAGGTAGCGGGAGGCCTCTACAATGAGCAGTTCTTC.

The chain links TRBV19 to TRBJ2-5; 8 bases align to TRBD2. The CDR3 is made up of 15 amino acids. Trimming cost V 5 bases and J 3 bases; bases outside gene matches: 8. The germline CDR1 and CDR2 sequences are LNHDA and SQIVND (reference sequence). In DNA form, the CDR3 reads TGTGCCAGTAGTCCCGGGACTAGATCGAAAGAGACCCAGTACTTC. Encoded protein: CASSPGTRSKETQYF.

This clonotype has just one count. J is TRBJ1-1 and V is TRBV12-3 or TRBV12-4; 8 positions match TRBD1. The CDR3 is 14 amino acids. V lost 3 bases and J lost 5; bases outside the gene matches: 5. CDR3 region: CASSFSGGRTEAFF. The CDR3 DNA reads TGTGCCAGCAGTTTCTCAGGGGGCCGGACTGAAGCTTTCTTT.

This clonotype appeared many times. J is TRBJ2-3 and V is TRBV2; 10 bases are a match to TRBD2. The CDR3 runs 18 residues. With 6 bases clipped from V and 1 base from J, the junction kept 13 bases outside the gene matches. Germline V gene data show CDR1 as SNHLY and CDR2 as FYNNEI. DNA for the CDR3: TGTGCCAGCAGCGGCGGACTAGCGGTTATATCAGGCACAGATACGCAGTATTTT. It encodes CASSGGLAVISGTDTQYF.

This clonotype turned up a few times. The chain links TRBV20-1 to TRBJ2-2; 7 bases agree with TRBD2. The CDR3 has 18 residues. The V and J ends lost 1 base and 2 bases, in that order; junction bases with no gene match: 13. CDR1 is DFQATT and CDR2 is SNEGSKA in the germline V gene (reference sequence). The CDR3 nucleotides read TGCAGTGCTAGAGCTCCCCCGGCTAGCGGAGAAAACACCGGGGAGCTGTTTTTT. Translating it yields CSARAPPASGENTGELFF.

The rearrangement uses TRBV12-3 or TRBV12-4 and TRBJ1-2; weak D call: TRBD1 (5 bases). The CDR3 sequence is 13 residues long. V gave up 6 bases and J gave up 5 bases, with 13 bases separating them. The CDR3 loop reads CASSLPTGYGYTF. CDR3 nucleotides: TGTGCCAGCAGCCTACCTACAGGATATGGCTACACCTTC.

This clonotype has only a few counts. The genes are TRBV5-6 and TRBJ1-2; TRBD1 agrees at 9 bases. Germline loops: CDR1 SGHDT, CDR2 YYEEEE. The CDR3 extends over 15 amino acids. Trimming removed 1 base from V and 3 bases from J; junction bases left unmatched: 4. The CDR3 here is CASSLRRTGDYGYTF. The CDR3, as DNA: TGTGCCAGCAGCTTGAGAAGGACAGGGGACTATGGCTACACCTTC.

The chain combines TRBV20-1 with TRBJ2-1; 9 bases align to TRBD2. Germline assignment: CDR1 DFQATT and CDR2 SNEGSKA (reference sequence). V dropped 1 base and J dropped 5; count of bases not matched to a gene: 6. CDR3 length equals 15 residues. The CDR3 region is CSARVAGEPNNEQFF. The CDR3 DNA reads TGCAGTGCTAGAGTAGCGGGAGAACCGAACAATGAGCAGTTCTTC.

In this sample, this clonotype turned up many times. V and J are TRBV27 and TRBJ1-6; TRBD1 matches 9 bases. Germline V CDR1 and CDR2: MNHEY, SMNVEV (reference sequence). Losses at the gene ends were 6 bases for V and 9 bases for J; bases not matched to a gene: 0. The length of the CDR3 is 12 residues. The CDR3 DNA is TGTGCCAGCAGGACAGGGGGTTCACCCCTCCACTTT. Its translation: CASRTGGSPLHF.

The table lists this clonotype with many counts. The rearrangement links TRBV12-3 or TRBV12-4 to TRBJ1-3, with 7 nucleotides matching TRBD1. Losses at the gene ends were 8 bases for V and 2 bases for J; bases not matched to a gene: 6. This CDR3 spans 14 amino acids. In DNA form, the CDR3 reads TGTGCCAGCGGCACCGGGACAGCTGGAAACACCATATATTTT. This codes for CASGTGTAGNTIYF.

This rearrangement joins TRBV5-1 to TRBJ2-2, with D uncertain. Germline V gives CDR1 SGHRS, CDR2 YFSETQ. The CDR3 has 13 amino acids. With 8 bases removed from V and 1 base from J, the gap between germline ends came to 9 bases. CDR3 nucleotides: TGCGCCAGTGGAACGGGGAACACCGGGGAGCTGTTTTTT. It encodes CASGTGNTGELFF.

This clonotype was recorded at least ten times. The V call is TRBV7-3, the J call TRBJ2-5; weak D call: TRBD2 (7 bases). Trimming took 6 bases from V and 5 from J, leaving 13 bases between them. The CDR3 spans 13 residues. Germline V lookup: CDR1 SGHTA, CDR2 FQGTGA. DNA for the CDR3: TGTGCCAGCAGTCGGGGGGCCGGGGAGACCCAGTACTTC. It yields the protein CASSRGAGETQYF.

V usage is TRBV28 and J usage is TRBJ2-4; TRBD1 might be the D (5 bases). There are 14 residues in the CDR3. The germline gives CDR1 MDHEN, CDR2 SYDVKM. V gave up 10 bases and J gave up 0 bases, with 13 bases separating them. The CDR3 DNA is TGTGCCACTAGGGGTCCTCAAGCCAAAAACATTCAGTACTTC. Protein product: CATRGPQAKNIQYF.

This clonotype came up a few times. The gene calls are TRBV6-1 and TRBJ1-5, with D possibly being TRBD1 (6 bases). This CDR3 contains 14 residues. Germline lookup yields CDR1 MNHNS and CDR2 SASEGT. The germline V and J ends were trimmed by 2 bases and 6 bases, with 11 bases remaining between them. CDR3 nucleotides: TGTGCCAGCAGTGAAAGTATAGGGGGTCAGCCCCAGCATTTT. This translates into CASSESIGGQPQHF.

This clonotype was counted between two and nine times. The chain links TRBV18 to TRBJ1-4; no reliable D call. V was pared by 6 bases and J by 6 bases, with 11 bases between. The CDR3 is made up of 13 amino acids. From germline, CDR1 is KGHSH and CDR2 LQKENI. CDR3 DNA sequence: TGTGCCAGCTCCCGAGGGCAGGATGAAAAACTGTTTTTT. Amino acid sequence: CASSRGQDEKLFF.